This TCR beta chain was retrieved from a study of blood T cells in healthy people across ages. V dropped 2 bases and J dropped 8 bases, with 21 bases sitting between them. CDR1 is SQVTM, CDR2 ANQGSEA, per germline. The CDR3 length is 15 residues. With a J-beta primer mix and a sample-barcoded 5' primer, a second PCR ran about 7 to 12 cycles. Researchers report that a template-switch adaptor with 12 random nucleotides tagged each cDNA molecule. Sequencing yielded, for each sample, at least 3 million paired-end reads carrying CDR3. MiXCR, run by TCRdb on the 5' RACE reads, gives a single entry per CDR3 protein. This table holds around 1,500,000 distinct CDR3 sequences, approximately 40% found once.

Material for sequencing was blood. This receptor was identified in a woman in her late teens or twenties in good health. This sequence joins TRBV29-1 and TRBJ1-2; tentative D call: TRBD1 (5 bases). In DNA form, the CDR3 reads TGCAGCGTTGAAATGGGGCAGCGGTCATCGCCGGGCTACACCTTC. It is translated as CSVEMGQRSSPGYTF.